This T cell receptor (beta chain) was recorded in a study of siplizumab effects on memory and regulatory T cells. Study-level results: Memory cells seemed less diverse than naive T cells, which seemed major alloresponse contributors. Memory cells that were CD4+ and unstimulated gave rise to alloreactive sequences, which siplizumab significantly reduced.

Turning to this clone: Its specificity is not known.

Roughly 100,000 TCR templates were assayed per sample. Method: immunoSEQ multiplex PCR; TCRdb's copy keeps in-frame clones and lacks some. The sample records about 120,000 clones, around 95% being singletons. The sequencing input was non-Treg CD4+ T cells sorted from blood. This TCR was sampled from a human donor in good health.

The DNA for the CDR3 is TGTGCCAGCAGCAAGGGTGACAGCAATGAGCAGTTCTTC. Its translation is CASSKGDSNEQFF. This chain connects TRBV11-3 to TRBJ2-1; TRBD1 is a possible D gene (5 bases). Germline-derived CDR1 and CDR2 are SGHNT and YENEEA. The CDR3 spans 13 residues. Trimming removed 5 bases from V and 6 bases from J, with 11 bases in between.